This TCR beta chain was observed in a study of T cells after yellow fever vaccination. About the research overall: Where fractions had low cell numbers, libraries were prepared from them with the SMART-Seq v4 Ultra Low Input RNA kit. Notes on the study in general: Only a minor proportion of clonotypes was detected across both CD4 and CD8 compartments.

Synthesis of TCR cDNA relied on 5'RACE template switching, which attached a universal primer site and UMIs. Each CDR3 protein is one row after TCRdb ran MiXCR on the 5' RACE reads. This table has about 30,000 distinct CDR3 sequences, under 4.5% appearing once. This clonotype was counted ten times or more. The antigen is not known. Trimming removed 0 bases from V and 8 bases from J, with 25 bases in between. Germline CDR1 and CDR2: SQVTM and ANQGSEA. This CDR3 is 17 amino acids long. This receptor was obtained from a man between 25 and 39 years old who received the YFV17D yellow fever vaccine. The specimen comprised CD8+ T cells sorted from PBMCs, sampled 5 days after the yellow fever booster vaccination. The J gene is TRBJ2-5, the V gene TRBV29-1; no clear D. The CDR3 nucleotides read TGCAGCGTTGAAGACTTTAATGGGGTGGCGGCGGAGCGTACCCAGTACTTC. It translates to CSVEDFNGVAAERTQYF. The full variable domain, completed using reference TRBV29-1 and TRBJ2-5, is SAVISQKPSRDICQRGTSLTIQCQVDSQVTMMFWYRQQPGQSLTLIATANQGSEATYESGFVIDKFPISRPNLTFSTLTVSNMSPEDSSIYLCSVEDFNGVAAERTQYFGPGTRLLVL.